These 11 T cell receptor beta chains originate from one sample sequenced in a study of STAT3 mutations in large granular lymphocyte leukemia. General study findings and limits: Every T-cell large granular lymphocyte leukemia patient had at least one immunodominant TCR beta clonotype.

The repertoire was sequenced with immunoSEQ multiplex PCR; TCRdb's copy has only in-frame clones and lacks some. Of 1,500 to 2,000 clones listed, roughly half are singletons. Their antigen targets remain unknown. The sample consisted of peripheral blood mononuclear cells. These receptors came from a man aged 60 to 69 with T-cell large granular lymphocyte leukemia. Some clones in this sample may be carry-over from other donors' samples.

The chain recombines TRBV18 with TRBJ2-7; no definite D call. CDR1 is KGHSH and CDR2 is LQKENI in the germline V gene. V lost 6 bases to trimming and J lost 6 bases, with 18 bases between them. The CDR3 runs 14 residues. The CDR3 coding sequence is TGTGCCAGCTCGCCGGCCTTAGCTTTTTCCGAGCAGTACTTC. It encodes CASSPALAFSEQYF.

The rearrangement links TRBV5-1 to TRBJ1-2; unclear D gene. The CDR3 is made up of 13 amino acids. Deletions cut 0 bases from V and 6 bases from J, with 9 bases between. Germline CDR1 reads SGHRS; CDR2 reads YFSETQ. CDR3 DNA sequence: TGCGCCAGCAGCTTGGGTCAGGTAGATGGCTACACCTTC. As protein: CASSLGQVDGYTF.

The chain recombines TRBV4-3 with TRBJ1-2; the D is unclear. CDR1 and CDR2 from the germline V gene are LGHNA and YSLEER. The CDR3 has 16 residues. Trimming shortened V by 0 bases and J by 6 bases, and 17 bases separated the two germline ends. The CDR3 region is CASSQDPWFGVDGYTF. DNA of the CDR3: TGCGCCAGCAGCCAAGACCCGTGGTTCGGGGTTGATGGCTACACCTTC.

V and J are TRBV29-1 and TRBJ1-2; D not certain. V dropped 8 bases and J dropped 6 bases, with 19 bases sitting between them. The CDR3 sequence is 13 residues long. The germline V gene has CDR1 SQVTM and CDR2 ANQGSEA. In DNA form, the CDR3 reads TGCAGCATCGCTCAAGCGGCAGTCCATGGCTACACCTTC. This encodes CSIAQAAVHGYTF.

This clone is judged large. This chain links TRBV6-1 with TRBJ2-3; D uncertain. The ends were cut back, 5 bases at V and 2 bases at J, with 2 bases in the middle. The CDR3 is made up of 11 amino acids. Per the germline V gene, CDR1 is MNHNS and CDR2 is SASEGT. CDR3 loop: CASSNTDTQYF. DNA for the CDR3: TGTGCCAGCAGTAACACAGATACGCAGTATTTT.

This clone was observed a few times. The rearrangement joins TRBV5-4 to TRBJ2-7, with 9 nucleotides matching TRBD1. Germline loops: CDR1 SGHNT, CDR2 YYREEE (reference sequence). V shed 4 bases and J 1 base; nucleotides not matched to a gene: 9. The CDR3 loop spans 16 amino acids. As DNA, the CDR3 is TGTGCCAGCAGCCCGACGGACAGGGGTGGGTCCTACGAGCAGTACTTC. Translating gives CASSPTDRGGSYEQYF.

The rearrangement joins TRBV7-9 to TRBJ2-7; 7 nucleotides align to TRBD1. This CDR3 has 15 residues. The trim removed 6 bases at V and 3 bases at J, leaving 11 bases unmatched. Germline assignment: CDR1 SEHNR and CDR2 FQNEAQ (reference sequence). As DNA, the CDR3 is TGTGCCAGCAGATTCGGAACAGGGGAATTCTACGAGCAGTACTTC. Translating gives CASRFGTGEFYEQYF.

This clone occurred a few times. The chain recombines TRBV30 with TRBJ1-2, with D hard to call. V was cut by 4 bases and J by 2 bases, with 8 bases left in between. The CDR3 spans 12 residues. The germline CDR1 and CDR2 sequences are GTSNPN and SVGIG (reference sequence). The chain's CDR3 is CAWIRGNYGYTF. Written as DNA, the CDR3 is TGTGCCTGGATCCGGGGAAACTATGGCTACACCTTC. Variable domain in full (rest from reference TRBV30 and TRBJ1-2): SQTIHQWPATLVQPVGSPLSLECTVEGTSNPNLYWYRQAAGRGLQLLFYSVGIGQISSEVPQNLSASRPQDRQFILSSKKLLLSDSGFYLCAWIRGNYGYTFGSGTRLTVV.

The chain links TRBV19 to TRBJ1-2; D gene uncertain. Germline CDR1 is LNHDA and CDR2 is SQIVND (reference sequence). CDR3 length: 14 amino acids. Deletions cut 1 base from V and 4 bases from J, with 10 bases between. Written as DNA, the CDR3 is TGTGCCAGTAGTATAGGCAACCCCACCTATGGCTACACCTTC. Its protein is CASSIGNPTYGYTF.

The genes are TRBV10-2 and TRBJ2-7; tentatively, D is TRBD1 (6 bases). CDR1 is WSHSY, CDR2 SAAADI, per germline. V was cut by 10 bases and J by 2 bases, with 12 bases left in between. The CDR3 has 12 residues. The CDR3 DNA reads TGCGCCACCACCGGGACAACCTACGAGCAGTACTTC. It yields the protein CATTGTTYEQYF.

This chain uses TRBV5-1 with TRBJ1-1; D remains ambiguous. CDR1 is SGHRS and CDR2 is YFSETQ in the germline V gene. The germline V and J ends were trimmed by 4 bases and 4 bases, with 14 bases remaining between them. CDR3 length equals 14 residues. The CDR3 loop is CASSILTGPTEAFF. CDR3 nucleotides: TGCGCCAGCAGCATACTGACTGGCCCCACTGAAGCTTTCTTT.